This T cell receptor beta chain was identified in a study of cytomegalovirus exposure and HLA in healthy donors. The study, taken as a whole, reports: It was in a later analysis that TCR association rates were seen to vary by HLA locus, highest for DRB1 and lowest for HLA-C. Rare sequences made up most TCRs, while some public TCRs were found in many donors. The classifier reportedly diagnosed cytomegalovirus status with high specificity and sensitivity.

This PCR relied on a set of 60 Vbeta primers and 13 Jbeta primers. The repertoire was sequenced with immunoSEQ multiplex PCR; TCRdb's copy has only in-frame clones and lacks some. Reported are roughly 120,000 clones; the ten largest clones contain around 3.5%. CDR3 length: 11 residues. Germline V gene sequence: CDR1 DFQATT, CDR2 SNEGSKA (reference sequence). V was cut by 6 bases and J by 5 bases, with 10 bases left in between. On this clone: The antigen is undetermined.

The V and J genes are TRBV20-1 and TRBJ2-5; a possible D gene is TRBD2 (6 bases). This clonotype was sampled from a man in his thirties or forties in good health and CMV-seronegative. The sample consisted of PBMCs. The CDR3 loop is CSARSGETQYF. In nucleotides, the CDR3 is TGCAGTGCCCGGAGCGGGGAGACCCAGTACTTC.